This TCR beta chain derives from a study of graft-versus-host responses after intestinal transplantation. Germline trimming cut 3 bases from V and 8 bases from J; bases unmatched to any gene: 9. There are 15 residues in the CDR3. Looked up from germline, CDR1 is SGHKS and CDR2 is YYEKEE (reference sequence). The repertoire was sequenced with immunoSEQ multiplex PCR; TCRdb's copy has only in-frame clones and lacks some. The sample contains 12,000 to 15,000 clones, 30% to 35% of which appear only once. Plated together were roughly 200,000 CFSE-labeled responder cells and roughly 200,000 irradiated, violet-dye-labeled stimulator cells.

The input for sequencing was alloreactive CD8+ T cells from a mixed lymphocyte reaction culture, taken before intestinal transplant. The subset denotes: CFSE-low proliferating T cells sorted from roughly six-day pre-transplant mixed lymphocyte reaction (GvH or HvG direction). The sequence derives from a human patient who received an intestinal transplant. The chain recombines TRBV5-5 with TRBJ1-4, with TRBD1 matching 8 bases. The CDR3 nucleotides read TGTGCCAGCAGCTCCCCAGGGGGCGGCCTCGAAAAACTGTTTTTT. The encoded protein is CASSSPGGGLEKLFF.